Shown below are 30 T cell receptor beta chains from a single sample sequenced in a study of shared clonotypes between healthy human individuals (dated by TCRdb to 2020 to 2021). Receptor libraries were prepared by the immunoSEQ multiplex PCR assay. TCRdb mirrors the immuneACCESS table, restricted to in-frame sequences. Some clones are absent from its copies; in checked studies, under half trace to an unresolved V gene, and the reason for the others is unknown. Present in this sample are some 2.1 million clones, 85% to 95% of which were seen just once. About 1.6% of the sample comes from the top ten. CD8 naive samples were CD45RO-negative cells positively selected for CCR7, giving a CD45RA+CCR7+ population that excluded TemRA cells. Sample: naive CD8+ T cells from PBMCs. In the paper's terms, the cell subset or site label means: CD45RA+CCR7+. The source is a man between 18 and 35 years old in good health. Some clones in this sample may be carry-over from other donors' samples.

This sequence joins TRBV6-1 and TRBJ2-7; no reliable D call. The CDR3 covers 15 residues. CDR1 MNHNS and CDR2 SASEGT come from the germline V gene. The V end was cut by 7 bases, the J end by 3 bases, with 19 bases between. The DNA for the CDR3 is TGTGCCAGCACAAAATTCCGACAAAGAGACTACGAGCAGTACTTC. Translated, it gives CASTKFRQRDYEQYF.

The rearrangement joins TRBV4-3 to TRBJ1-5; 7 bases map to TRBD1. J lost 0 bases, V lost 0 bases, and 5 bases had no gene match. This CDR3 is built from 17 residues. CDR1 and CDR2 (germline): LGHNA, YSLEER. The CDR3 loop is CASSQEYRDSSNQPQHF. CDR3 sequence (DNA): TGCGCCAGCAGCCAAGAGTACCGGGACAGTAGCAATCAGCCCCAGCATTTT.

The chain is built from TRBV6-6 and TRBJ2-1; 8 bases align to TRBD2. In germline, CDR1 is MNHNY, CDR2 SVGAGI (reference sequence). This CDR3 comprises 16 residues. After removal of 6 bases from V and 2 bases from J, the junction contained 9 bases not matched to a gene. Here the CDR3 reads CASSTLGLVPYNEQFF. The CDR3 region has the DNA TGTGCCAGCAGCACCCTGGGACTAGTCCCCTACAATGAGCAGTTCTTC.

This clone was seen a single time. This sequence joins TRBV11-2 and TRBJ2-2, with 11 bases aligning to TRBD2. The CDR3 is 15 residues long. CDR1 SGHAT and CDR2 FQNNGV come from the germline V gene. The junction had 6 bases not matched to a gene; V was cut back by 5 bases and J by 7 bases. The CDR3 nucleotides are TGTGCCAGCAGCACCCAGACTAGCGGGATCGGGGAGCTGTTTTTT. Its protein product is CASSTQTSGIGELFF.

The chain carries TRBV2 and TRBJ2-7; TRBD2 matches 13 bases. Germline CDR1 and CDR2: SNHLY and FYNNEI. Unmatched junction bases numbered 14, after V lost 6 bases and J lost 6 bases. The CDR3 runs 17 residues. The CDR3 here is CASRSALTSGRASEQYF. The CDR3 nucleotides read TGTGCCAGCAGATCCGCCTTAACTAGCGGGAGGGCCAGCGAGCAGTACTTC.

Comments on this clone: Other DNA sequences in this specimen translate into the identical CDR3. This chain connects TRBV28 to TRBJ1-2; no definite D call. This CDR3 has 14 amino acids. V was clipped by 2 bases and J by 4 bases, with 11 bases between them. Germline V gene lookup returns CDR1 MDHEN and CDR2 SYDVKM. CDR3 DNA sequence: TGTGCCAGCAGTTTAGTTGCGGGATCCTATGGCTACACCTTC. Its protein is CASSLVAGSYGYTF.

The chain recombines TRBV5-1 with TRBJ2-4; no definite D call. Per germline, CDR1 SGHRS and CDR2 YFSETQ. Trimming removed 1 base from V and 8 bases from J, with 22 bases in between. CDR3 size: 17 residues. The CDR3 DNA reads TGCGCCAGCAGCTTGTCCACCCCGCGGTCAATTGAGGACATTCAGTACTTC. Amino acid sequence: CASSLSTPRSIEDIQYF.

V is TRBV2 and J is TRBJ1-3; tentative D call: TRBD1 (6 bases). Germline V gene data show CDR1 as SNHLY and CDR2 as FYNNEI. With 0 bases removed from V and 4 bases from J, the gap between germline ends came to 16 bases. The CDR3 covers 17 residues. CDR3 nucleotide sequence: TGTGCCAGCAGTGAAGCGATACAGGGTCTTCAAGGAAACACCATATATTTT. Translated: CASSEAIQGLQGNTIYF.

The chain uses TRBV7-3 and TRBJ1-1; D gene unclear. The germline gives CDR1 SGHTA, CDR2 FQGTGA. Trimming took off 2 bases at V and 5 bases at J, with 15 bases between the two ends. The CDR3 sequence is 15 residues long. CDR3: CASSLWGFGKTEAFF. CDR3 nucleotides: TGTGCCAGCAGCTTATGGGGTTTTGGAAAGACTGAAGCTTTCTTT.

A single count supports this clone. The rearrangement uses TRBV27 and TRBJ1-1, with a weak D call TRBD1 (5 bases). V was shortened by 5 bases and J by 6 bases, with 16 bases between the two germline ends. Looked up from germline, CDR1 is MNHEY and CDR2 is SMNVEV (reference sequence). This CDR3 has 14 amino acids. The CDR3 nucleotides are TGTGCCAGCAGTCCCCCCCGGGACTCCTCTGAAGCTTTCTTT. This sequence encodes CASSPPRDSSEAFF.

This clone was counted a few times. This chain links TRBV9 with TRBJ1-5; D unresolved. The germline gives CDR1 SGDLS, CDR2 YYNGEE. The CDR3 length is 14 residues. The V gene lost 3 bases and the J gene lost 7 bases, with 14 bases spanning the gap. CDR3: CASSAGRGGQPQHF. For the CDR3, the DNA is TGTGCCAGCAGCGCAGGCCGAGGAGGCCAGCCCCAGCATTTT.

CDR3 amino acids: CASSSRAPLKAEQYF. For the CDR3, the DNA is TGTGCCAGCAGCTCCCGGGCCCCGCTGAAAGCGGAGCAGTACTTC. The rearrangement links TRBV11-1 to TRBJ2-7; D is unclear. The CDR3 extends over 15 amino acids. V was pared by 4 bases and J by 7 bases, with 20 bases between. Germline loops: CDR1 SGHAT, CDR2 FQDESV (reference sequence).

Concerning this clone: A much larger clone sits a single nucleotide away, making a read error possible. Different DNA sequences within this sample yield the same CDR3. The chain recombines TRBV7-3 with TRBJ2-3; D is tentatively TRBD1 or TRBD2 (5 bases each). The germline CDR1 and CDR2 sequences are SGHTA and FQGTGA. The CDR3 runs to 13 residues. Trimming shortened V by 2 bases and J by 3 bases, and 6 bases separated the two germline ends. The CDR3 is CASSLGGTDTQYF. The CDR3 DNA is TGTGCCAGCAGCTTAGGGGGAACAGATACGCAGTATTTT.

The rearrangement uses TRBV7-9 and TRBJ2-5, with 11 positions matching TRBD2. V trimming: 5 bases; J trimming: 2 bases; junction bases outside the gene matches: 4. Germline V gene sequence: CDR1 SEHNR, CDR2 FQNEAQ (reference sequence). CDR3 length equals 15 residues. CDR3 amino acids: CASSPTSGKQETQYF. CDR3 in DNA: TGTGCCAGCAGCCCGACTAGCGGGAAGCAAGAGACCCAGTACTTC.

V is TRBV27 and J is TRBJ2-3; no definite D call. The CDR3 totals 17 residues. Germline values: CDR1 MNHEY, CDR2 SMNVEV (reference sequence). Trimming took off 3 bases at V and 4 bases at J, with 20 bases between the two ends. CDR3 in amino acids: CASSFSPAATYADTQYF. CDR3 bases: TGTGCCAGCAGTTTTTCCCCCGCAGCTACTTACGCAGATACGCAGTATTTT.

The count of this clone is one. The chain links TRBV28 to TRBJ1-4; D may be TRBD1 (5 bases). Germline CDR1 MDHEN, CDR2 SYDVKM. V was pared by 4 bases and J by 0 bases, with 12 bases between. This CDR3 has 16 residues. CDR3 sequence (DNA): TGTGCCAGCAGTTCCTACCGGGACGCAACTAATGAAAAACTGTTTTTT. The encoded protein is CASSSYRDATNEKLFF.

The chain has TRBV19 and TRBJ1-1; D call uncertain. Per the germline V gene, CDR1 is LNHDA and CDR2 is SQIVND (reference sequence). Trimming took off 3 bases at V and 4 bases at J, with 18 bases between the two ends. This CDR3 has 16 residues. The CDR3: CASSMRRVSRVTEAFF. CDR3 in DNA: TGTGCCAGTAGTATGAGGCGGGTCAGCCGCGTCACTGAAGCTTTCTTT.

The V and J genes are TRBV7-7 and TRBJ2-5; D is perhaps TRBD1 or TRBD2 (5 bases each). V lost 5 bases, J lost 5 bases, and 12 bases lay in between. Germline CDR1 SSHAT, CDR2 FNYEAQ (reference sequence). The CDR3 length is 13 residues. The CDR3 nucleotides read TGTGCCAGCAGCCCCGGGACCCGGGAGACCCAGTACTTC. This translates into CASSPGTRETQYF.

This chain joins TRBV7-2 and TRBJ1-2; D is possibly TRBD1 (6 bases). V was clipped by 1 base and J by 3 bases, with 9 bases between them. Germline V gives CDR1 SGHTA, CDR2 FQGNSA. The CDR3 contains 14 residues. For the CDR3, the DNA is TGTGCCAGCAGCTTAGACAGGGAGTACTATGGCTACACCTTC. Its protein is CASSLDREYYGYTF.

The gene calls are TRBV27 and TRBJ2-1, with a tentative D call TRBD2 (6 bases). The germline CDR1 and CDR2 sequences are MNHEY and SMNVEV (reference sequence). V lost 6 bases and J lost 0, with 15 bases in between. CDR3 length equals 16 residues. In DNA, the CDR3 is TGTGCCAGCAGGGGCAGACTAGGGAGCTCCTACAATGAGCAGTTCTTC. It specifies CASRGRLGSSYNEQFF.

CDR3 coding DNA: TGTGCCAGCAGTACCCGGGGGGCCGGCAATCAGCCCCAGCATTTT. It codes for CASSTRGAGNQPQHF. V gene TRBV6-1 combines with J gene TRBJ1-5; a possible D gene is TRBD1 (6 bases). This CDR3 has 15 residues. V was shortened by 5 bases and J by 2 bases, with 13 bases between the two germline ends. CDR1 and CDR2 from the germline V gene are MNHNS and SASEGT.

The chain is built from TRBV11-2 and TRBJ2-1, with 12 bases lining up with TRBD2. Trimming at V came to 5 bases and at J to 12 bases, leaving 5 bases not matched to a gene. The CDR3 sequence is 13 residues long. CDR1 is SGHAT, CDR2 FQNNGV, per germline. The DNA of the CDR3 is TGTGCCAGCAGCCCGGGACTAGCGGGTCTGCAGTTCTTC. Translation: CASSPGLAGLQFF.

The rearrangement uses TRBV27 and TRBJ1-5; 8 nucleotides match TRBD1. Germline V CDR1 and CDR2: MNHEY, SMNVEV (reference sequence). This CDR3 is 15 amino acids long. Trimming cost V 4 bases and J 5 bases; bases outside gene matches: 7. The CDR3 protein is CASSSQGGPYQPQHF. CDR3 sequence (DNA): TGTGCCAGCAGTTCACAGGGGGGACCCTATCAGCCCCAGCATTTT.

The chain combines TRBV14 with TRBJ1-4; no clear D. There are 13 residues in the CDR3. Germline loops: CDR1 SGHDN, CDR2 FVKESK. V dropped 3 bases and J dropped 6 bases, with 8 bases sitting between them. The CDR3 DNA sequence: TGTGCCAGCAGCCACGTGGTGGATGAAAAACTGTTTTTT. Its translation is CASSHVVDEKLFF.

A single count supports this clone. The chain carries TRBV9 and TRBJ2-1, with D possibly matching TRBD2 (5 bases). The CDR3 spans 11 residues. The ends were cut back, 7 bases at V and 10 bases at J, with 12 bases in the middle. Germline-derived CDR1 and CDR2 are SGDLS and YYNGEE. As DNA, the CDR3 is TGTGCCAGCGCGGGCGGGCGGGAGCAGTTCTTC. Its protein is CASAGGREQFF.

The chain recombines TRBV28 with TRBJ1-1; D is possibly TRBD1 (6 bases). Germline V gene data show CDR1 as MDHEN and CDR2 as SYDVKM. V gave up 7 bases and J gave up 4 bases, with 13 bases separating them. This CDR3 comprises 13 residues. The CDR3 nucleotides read TGTGCCAGCACCCTCACCAGGGGCACTGAAGCTTTCTTT. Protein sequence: CASTLTRGTEAFF.

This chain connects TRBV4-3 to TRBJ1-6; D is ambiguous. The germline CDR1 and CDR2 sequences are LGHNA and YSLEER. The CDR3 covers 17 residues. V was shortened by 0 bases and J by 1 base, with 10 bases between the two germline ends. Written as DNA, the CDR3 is TGCGCCAGCAGCCAAGAGGTACTGACGTCCTATAATTCACCCCTCCACTTT. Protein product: CASSQEVLTSYNSPLHF.

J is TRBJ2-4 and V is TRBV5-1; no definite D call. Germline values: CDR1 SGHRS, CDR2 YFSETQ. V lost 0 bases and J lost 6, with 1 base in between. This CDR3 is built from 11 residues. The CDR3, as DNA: TGCGCCAGCAGCTTGGGAAACATTCAGTACTTC. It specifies CASSLGNIQYF. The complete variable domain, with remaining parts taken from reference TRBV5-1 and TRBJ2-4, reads KAGVTQTPRYLIKTRGQQVTLSCSPISGHRSVSWYQQTPGQGLQFLFEYFSETQRNKGNFPGRFSGRQFSNSRSEMNVSTLELGDSALYLCASSLGNIQYFGAGTRLSVL.

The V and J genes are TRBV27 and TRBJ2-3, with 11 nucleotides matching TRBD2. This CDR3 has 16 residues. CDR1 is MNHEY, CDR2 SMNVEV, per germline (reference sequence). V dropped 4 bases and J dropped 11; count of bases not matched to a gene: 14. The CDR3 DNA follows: TGTGCCAGCAGTTCCCTGACTAGCGGGAAACGAGGTGGGCAGTATTTT. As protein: CASSSLTSGKRGGQYF.

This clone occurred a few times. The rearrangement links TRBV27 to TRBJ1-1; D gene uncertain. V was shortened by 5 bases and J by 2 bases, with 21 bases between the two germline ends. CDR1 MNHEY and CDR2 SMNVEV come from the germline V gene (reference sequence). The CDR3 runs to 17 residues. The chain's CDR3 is CASSPGPVILVNTEAFF. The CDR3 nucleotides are TGTGCCAGCAGTCCCGGACCGGTAATTTTAGTTAACACTGAAGCTTTCTTT.